The clone carrying this T cell receptor (beta chain) was seen a handful of times. Its antigen remains unidentified. TCRdb analysed the reads with MiXCR anew, one entry per CDR3 protein. The table shows approximately 500,000 distinct CDR3 sequences, with 16% occurring only once. The data originate from a study of T cell repertoires in cytomegalovirus infection. Study context: CMV infection and matching HLA type were both indicated by public TCR beta signatures. Findings and caveats of the study: Totalled public TCR beta family frequency picked out people who carried CMV plus the relevant HLA. Ex vivo, HLA-C-restricted CMV-specific TCR beta clonotypes prevailed over the rest of the response.

There are 15 residues in the CDR3. V lost 6 bases to trimming and J lost 3 bases; unmatched junction nucleotides: 10. The germline gives CDR1 MNHEY, CDR2 SVGAGI. The specimen was CD8+ T cells from PBMCs. This clonotype was obtained from a human donor in good health (CMV status not recorded). Some clones in this sample may be carry-over from other donors' samples. The chain uses TRBV6-5 and TRBJ1-2; 7 bases are a match to TRBD1. CDR3 residues: CASRPGTATYYGYTF. CDR3 nucleotides: TGTGCCAGCAGGCCCGGGACAGCGACGTACTATGGCTACACCTTC.